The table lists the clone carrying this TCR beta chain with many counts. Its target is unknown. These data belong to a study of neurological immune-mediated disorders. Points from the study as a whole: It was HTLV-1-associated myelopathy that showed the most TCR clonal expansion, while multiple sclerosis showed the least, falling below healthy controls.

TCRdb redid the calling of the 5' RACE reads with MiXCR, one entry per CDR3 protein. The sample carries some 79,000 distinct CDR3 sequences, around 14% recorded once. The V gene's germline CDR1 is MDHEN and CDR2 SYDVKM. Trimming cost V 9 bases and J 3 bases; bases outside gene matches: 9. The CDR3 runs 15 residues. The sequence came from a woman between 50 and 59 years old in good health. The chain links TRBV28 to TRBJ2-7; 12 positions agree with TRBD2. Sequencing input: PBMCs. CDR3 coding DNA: TGTGCCAGTAGCACTCCTAGCGGGAGGGTCTACGAGCAGTACTTC. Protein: CASSTPSGRVYEQYF.